Included here is one TCR beta chain sequence, with context. As yet, its antigen is unknown. A CD45RA-negative memory subset and a CD45RA+ naive subset were separated from the CD4+ cells. The sample belongs to a study of shared clonotypes between healthy human individuals. Study overall: CD4 naive and CD4 memory each took three plates per donor, while CD8 naive took two and CD8 memory one. Study conclusions and caveats: For naive CD4 cells, roughly 4.6% of clonotypes were shared across a few donors. The generation probabilities recorded for non-shared clonotypes fell below those of clonotypes shared by all four donors.

Sequencing used immunoSEQ multiplex PCR; TCRdb keeps in-frame clones, though not all of them. The table shows hundreds of thousands of clones, with approximately 74% occurring only once. The origin of this receptor is a man aged 25-40 years in good health. The sequenced sample was memory CD4+ T cells sorted from blood. As to subset: CD45RA-negative fraction.

CDR3 sequence: CASSLPGTLDEQYF. The DNA for the CDR3 is TGTGCCAGCAGCTTGCCCGGGACACTTGACGAGCAGTACTTC. The chain carries TRBV5-6 and TRBJ2-7, with D perhaps matching TRBD1 (6 bases). V was trimmed by 1 base and J by 5 bases, leaving 13 bases between them. This CDR3 region has 14 residues. Germline CDR1 reads SGHDT; CDR2 reads YYEEEE.